Below, 10 T cell receptor beta chains from the same sample are listed, as sequenced in a study of T-cell reconstitution after alpha-beta-depleted transplantation in children (dated by TCRdb to 2015 to 2016). This sample's treatment or condition label indicates: allogeneic hematopoietic cell transplantation with graft depleted of TCRalphabeta T cells and CD19 B cells. Receptors were amplified or captured by PCR. Sequencing relied on an Illumina HiSeq 2500. Molecular barcoding was employed in the preparation of TCR libraries, with unique molecular identifiers being used to normalize TCRbeta repertoire quantification. TCRdb applied fastp at Q25 and MiXCR to the public reads, then kept only in-frame beta chains. For every CDR3 protein sequence, its rows merge into one entry that carries the most common genes and DNA. This sample lists fewer than 700,000 distinct CDR3 sequences; 10% to 15% were detected once. The top ten clonotypes cover around 2.2% of the sample.

The sample consisted of PBMCs, mostly from graft donor cells, taken 360 days after TCRalphabeta/CD19-depleted stem cell transplant. These TCRs come from a male patient aged 10 to 17 who had a stem cell transplant for acute myeloid leukemia, so the T cells may come from the graft donor.

This clonotype was observed many times. The chain uses TRBV12-3 or TRBV12-4 and TRBJ2-5; no firm D call. Between the trimmed V and J ends, which lost 3 bases and 4 bases, there was a span of 6 bases. The CDR3 runs 12 residues. CDR3 sequence (DNA): TGTGCCAGCAGTTTGATTCCAGAGACCCAGTACTTC. Encoded protein: CASSLIPETQYF.

V is TRBV4-3 and J is TRBJ2-1; tentative D call: TRBD2 (6 bases). The V gene lost 0 bases and the J gene lost 4 bases, with 10 bases spanning the gap. This CDR3 comprises 15 residues. Germline lookup yields CDR1 LGHNA and CDR2 YSLEER. This chain's CDR3 is CASSQDGRPYNEQFF. The CDR3, as DNA: TGCGCCAGCAGCCAAGATGGGAGGCCTTACAATGAGCAGTTCTTC.

This clonotype has more than one count but fewer than ten. The chain recombines TRBV4-3 with TRBJ2-2, with D perhaps TRBD1 (6 bases). The CDR3 runs 16 residues. Per the germline V gene, CDR1 is LGHNA and CDR2 is YSLEER. V shed 0 bases and J shed 7 bases, with 15 bases lying between them. Written as DNA, the CDR3 is TGCGCCAGCAGCCAAGAGCCCACAGGGATAGGCGGGGAGCTGTTTTTT. Translated: CASSQEPTGIGGELFF.

This clonotype was seen a handful of times. The chain links TRBV7-3 to TRBJ2-1; 8 bases are a match to TRBD1. The CDR3 has 14 amino acids. With 9 bases clipped from V and 9 bases from J, the junction kept 13 bases outside the gene matches. Germline lookup yields CDR1 SGHTA and CDR2 FQGTGA. CDR3 loop: CASTRDRWGGEQFF. CDR3 in DNA: TGTGCCAGTACACGGGACAGGTGGGGTGGTGAGCAGTTCTTC.

The sample holds many counts of this clonotype. The genes are TRBV9 and TRBJ2-2; D possibly uses TRBD1 or TRBD2 (5 bases each). Trimming removed 0 bases at V and 0 bases at J, with 12 bases between. CDR1 is SGDLS and CDR2 is YYNGEE in the germline V gene. This CDR3 is built from 17 residues. In DNA, the CDR3 is TGTGCCAGCAGCGTAGTGTTGGGGGATCCGAACACCGGGGAGCTGTTTTTT. Its translation is CASSVVLGDPNTGELFF.

This chain joins TRBV7-2 and TRBJ2-3; no firm D call. The CDR3 is made up of 15 amino acids. V was cut by 0 bases and J by 3 bases, with 10 bases left in between. Germline lookup yields CDR1 SGHTA and CDR2 FQGNSA. The CDR3 DNA reads as TGTGCCAGCAGCTTAGCGCTCCCTGCTACAGATACGCAGTATTTT. Its protein product is CASSLALPATDTQYF. Full variable domain (remainder filled in from reference TRBV7-2 and TRBJ2-3): GAGVSQSPSNKVTEKGKDVELRCDPISGHTALYWYRQSLGQGLEFLIYFQGNSAPDKSGLPSDRFSAERTGGSVSTLTIQRTQQEDSAVYLCASSLALPATDTQYFGPGTRLTVL.

The chain joins TRBV7-2 to TRBJ2-5; no definite D call. V lost 1 base, J lost 7 bases, and 7 bases lay in between. Germline CDR1 SGHTA, CDR2 FQGNSA. The CDR3 totals 12 residues. The CDR3 sequence: CASSLGPWTQYF. DNA for the CDR3: TGTGCCAGCAGCTTAGGTCCCTGGACCCAGTACTTC.

The table lists this clonotype with many counts. The chain uses TRBV12-3 or TRBV12-4 and TRBJ2-7; no clear D. V shed 9 bases and J shed 5 bases, with 20 bases lying between them. This CDR3 spans 14 amino acids. CDR3 protein: CARSTKGCTDEQYF. The CDR3 bases are TGTGCCAGGAGCACGAAAGGATGCACGGACGAGCAGTACTTC.

This clonotype was seen a few times. The chain combines TRBV20-1 with TRBJ2-3; 9 bases fit TRBD1. The CDR3 has 17 residues. The V gene's germline CDR1 is DFQATT and CDR2 SNEGSKA (reference sequence). V shed 0 bases, J shed 4 bases, and the junction held 11 bases outside the gene matches. The CDR3 spells CSARDLGTGRIPDTQYF. CDR3 in DNA: TGCAGTGCTAGAGATCTTGGGACAGGGAGGATCCCAGATACGCAGTATTTT.

The V gene is TRBV15, the J gene TRBJ2-7, with unresolved D. Trimming pared 0 bases from V and 5 bases from J, leaving 14 bases between. This CDR3 is built from 15 residues. Germline CDR1 and CDR2: LNHNV and YYDKDF (reference sequence). The CDR3 protein is CATSRDPSASHEQYF. As DNA, the CDR3 is TGTGCCACCAGCAGAGATCCGAGCGCTTCACACGAGCAGTACTTC.